This T cell receptor (beta chain) was identified during a study of blood T cells in healthy people across ages. V shed 5 bases, J shed 4 bases, and the junction held 2 bases outside the gene matches. In germline, CDR1 is GTSNPN, CDR2 SVGIG (reference sequence). The CDR3 is 11 amino acids. This clonotype was found a few times. Every donor contributed 7.5 to 10 milliliters of peripheral blood by blood draw. Isolation yielded PBMCs, at least 7 million per sample, in every case. Per individual sample, total RNA of at least 5.5 micrograms was extracted. A second roughly 7 to 12 cycle PCR used barcoded and J-beta primers. TCRdb called the 5' RACE reads again in MiXCR, with one record for every CDR3 protein. The table shows 1.5 million to 2 million distinct CDR3 sequences, with 28% occurring only once.

This sequence was found in a young woman in good health. The sequenced sample consisted of blood. The chain combines TRBV30 with TRBJ2-7, with TRBD2 matching over 7 bases. Written as DNA, the CDR3 is TGTGCCTGGGGACTAGGTTACGAGCAGTACTTC. Translation gives CAWGLGYEQYF.